This entry lists 23 T cell receptor beta chains sequenced from one sample in a study of cytomegalovirus exposure and HLA in healthy donors. The PCR employed 60 Vbeta primers together with 13 Jbeta primers. The protocol was immunoSEQ multiplex PCR, while the TCRdb copy is restricted to in-frame clones and leaves out a portion. This repertoire shows some 150,000 clones, approximately 77% found once; its top ten account for about 4%. Sequenced input: PBMCs. The receptors originated from a man aged 25-40 years in good health and CMV-seropositive.

V and J are TRBV7-3 and TRBJ2-2, with 8 bases that match TRBD1. There are 17 residues in the CDR3. V shed 0 bases and J 6 bases; nucleotides not matched to a gene: 9. Germline V lookup: CDR1 SGHTA, CDR2 FQGTGA. CDR3 nucleotide sequence: TGTGCCAGCAGCTTAACACCCTCGGGACAGGCGGCCGGGGAGCTGTTTTTT. It translates to CASSLTPSGQAAGELFF.

This chain uses TRBV5-1 with TRBJ2-7; 9 nucleotides line up with TRBD2. The J segment lost 6 bases and the V segment lost 0 bases, leaving 4 bases of the junction unmatched. Germline V gene sequence: CDR1 SGHRS, CDR2 YFSETQ. The CDR3 runs to 14 residues. The CDR3 bases are TGCGCCAGCAGCTTGGATGCTAGCGGGGTCGAGCAGTACTTC. Translating gives CASSLDASGVEQYF.

This clone was detected only a few times. The chain combines TRBV5-6 with TRBJ2-7; D remains unclear. This CDR3 has 14 amino acids. V dropped 0 bases and J dropped 5 bases, with 12 bases sitting between them. In germline, CDR1 is SGHDT, CDR2 YYEEEE. The CDR3 nucleotides are TGTGCCAGCAGCTTGGCGGGTTATCTCAACGAGCAGTACTTC. This gives the protein CASSLAGYLNEQYF.

V usage is TRBV19 and J usage is TRBJ1-1; no clear D gene. Per the germline V gene, CDR1 is LNHDA and CDR2 is SQIVND (reference sequence). The CDR3 runs to 14 residues. V lost 0 bases, J lost 3 bases, and 8 bases lay in between. The CDR3 DNA follows: TGTGCCAGTAGTATAGATAATTCGTACACTGAAGCTTTCTTT. Protein sequence: CASSIDNSYTEAFF.

J is TRBJ2-5 and V is TRBV6-5, with a weak D call TRBD2 (6 bases). The last part of the DNA fits TRBJ2-7 better; the J call may be wrong. This CDR3 comprises 12 residues. Germline V gene sequence: CDR1 MNHEY, CDR2 SVGAGI. The CDR3 DNA follows: TGTGCCATCGGGACTCCCTCCTACGAGCAGTACTTC. This gives the protein CAIGTPSYEQYF.

The chain couples TRBV4-1 to TRBJ2-1; D uncertain. Germline V gene sequence: CDR1 MGHRA, CDR2 YSYEKL. The CDR3 has 15 amino acids. V lost 8 bases and J 2 bases, leaving 16 bases between the germline ends. The CDR3 region has the DNA TGCGCCAGCCGTGAACCTAGTGAGGCCTACAATGAGCAGTTCTTC. It encodes CASREPSEAYNEQFF.

V and J are TRBV11-2 and TRBJ2-7, with 7 bases lining up with TRBD2. The CDR3 has 12 amino acids. Unmatched junction bases numbered 3, after V lost 6 bases and J lost 4 bases. Germline loops: CDR1 SGHAT, CDR2 FQNNGV. CDR3 residues: CASSSGGYEQYF. In nucleotides, the CDR3 is TGTGCCAGCAGTTCGGGGGGTTACGAGCAGTACTTC. The complete variable domain, with remaining parts taken from reference TRBV11-2 and TRBJ2-7, reads EAGVAQSPRYKIIEKRQSVAFWCNPISGHATLYWYQQILGQGPKLLIQFQNNGVVDDSQLPKDRFSAERLKGVDSTLKIQPAKLEDSAVYLCASSSGGYEQYFGPGTRLTVT.

The chain recombines TRBV5-6 with TRBJ2-2; no reliable D call. Germline CDR1 is SGHDT and CDR2 is YYEEEE. This CDR3 spans 13 amino acids. Between the trimmed V and J ends, which lost 0 bases and 3 bases, there was a span of 3 bases. The CDR3 coding sequence is TGTGCCAGCAGCTTGGCGGACACCGGGGAGCTGTTTTTT. It specifies CASSLADTGELFF. The full variable domain, completed using reference TRBV5-6 and TRBJ2-2, is DAGVTQSPTHLIKTRGQQVTLRCSPKSGHDTVSWYQQALGQGPQFIFQYYEEEERQRGNFPDRFSGHQFPNYSSELNVNALLLGDSALYLCASSLADTGELFFGEGSRLTVL.

There are a few counts of this clone. The genes are TRBV2 and TRBJ1-5; D unclear. Between the trimmed V and J ends, which lost 6 bases and 1 base, there was a span of 7 bases. The germline gives CDR1 SNHLY, CDR2 FYNNEI. This CDR3 is built from 13 residues. The CDR3 loop is CASRPQSNQPQHF. In nucleotides, the CDR3 is TGTGCCAGCAGACCCCAGAGCAATCAGCCCCAGCATTTT.

The chain couples TRBV5-1 to TRBJ2-7; TRBD1 aligns across 10 bases. The CDR3 extends over 16 amino acids. The junction had 9 bases not matched to a gene; V was cut back by 4 bases and J by 2 bases. The germline CDR1 and CDR2 sequences are SGHRS and YFSETQ. For the CDR3, the DNA is TGCGCCAGCAGCCCACCCGGGACAGGGGCAACCTACGAGCAGTACTTC. Protein product: CASSPPGTGATYEQYF.

As concerns this clone: This specimen includes other DNA sequences encoding the same CDR3. The rearrangement links TRBV6-5 to TRBJ2-7; possible D gene TRBD1, 6 bases. The V and J ends lost 6 bases and 4 bases respectively, with 10 bases between them. The CDR3 contains 12 residues. Per germline, CDR1 MNHEY and CDR2 SVGAGI. CDR3 amino acids: CASSLDRYEQYF. CDR3 DNA sequence: TGTGCCAGCAGCCTCGACAGGTACGAGCAGTACTTC.

The CDR3 here is CASSQAWTGSGELFF. CDR3 DNA sequence: TGCGCCAGCAGCCAAGCCTGGACAGGGTCCGGGGAGCTGTTTTTT. The chain recombines TRBV4-1 with TRBJ2-2, with 8 bases fitting TRBD1. This CDR3 comprises 15 residues. V shed 1 base, J shed 6 bases, and the junction held 4 bases outside the gene matches. Germline V gives CDR1 MGHRA, CDR2 YSYEKL.

This clone has only a few counts. In DNA form, the CDR3 reads TGTGCCAGCAGACCCAGTGGGGGCGGACAGGGGCGCTCCTACGAGCAGTACTTC. The encoded protein is CASRPSGGGQGRSYEQYF. The chain carries TRBV25-1 and TRBJ2-7; 9 nucleotides agree with TRBD1. Germline V CDR1 and CDR2: MGHDK, SYGVNS. V lost 6 bases to trimming and J lost 0 bases; unmatched junction nucleotides: 15. The CDR3 sequence is 18 residues long.

As regards this clone: The sample carries other DNA sequences with the same CDR3. The chain carries TRBV6-1 and TRBJ2-2, with D perhaps matching TRBD1 (6 bases). The CDR3 contains 14 residues. CDR1 and CDR2 from the germline V gene are MNHNS and SASEGT. V shed 5 bases and J shed 1 base, with 8 bases lying between them. DNA of the CDR3: TGTGCCAGCAGTCCGACAGGGAACACCGGGGAGCTGTTTTTT. Translating it yields CASSPTGNTGELFF.

CDR3 DNA sequence: TGTGCCATCATGGGGGCCGCTAACTATGGCTACACCTTC. It is translated as CAIMGAANYGYTF. The gene calls are TRBV10-3 and TRBJ1-2; D perhaps matches TRBD1 (6 bases). Deletions cut 7 bases from V and 0 bases from J, with 9 bases between. This CDR3 comprises 13 residues. Looked up from germline, CDR1 is ENHRY and CDR2 is SYGVKD.

This clone came up a few times. This chain links TRBV19 with TRBJ2-2, with TRBD1 matching over 8 bases. CDR3 size: 16 residues. V trimming: 4 bases; J trimming: 4 bases; junction bases outside the gene matches: 8. Looked up from germline, CDR1 is LNHDA and CDR2 is SQIVND (reference sequence). CDR3 residues: CASSTEEGTGTGELFF. The CDR3 DNA sequence: TGTGCCAGTAGTACGGAGGAGGGGACAGGCACCGGGGAGCTGTTTTTT.

The chain joins TRBV30 to TRBJ2-5; 8 bases align to TRBD1. The junction had 5 bases not matched to a gene; V was cut back by 4 bases and J by 4 bases. From germline, CDR1 is GTSNPN and CDR2 SVGIG (reference sequence). The CDR3 is made up of 13 amino acids. This CDR3 is CAWTQGASETQYF. CDR3 coding DNA: TGTGCCTGGACTCAGGGGGCATCAGAGACCCAGTACTTC.

J is TRBJ2-2 and V is TRBV27, with TRBD1 matching 9 bases. The CDR3 length is 16 residues. V lost 4 bases to trimming and J lost 5 bases; unmatched junction nucleotides: 8. In germline, CDR1 is MNHEY, CDR2 SMNVEV (reference sequence). The CDR3 DNA sequence: TGTGCCAGCAGTTGGACAGGGGCTCCGAGAACCGGGGAGCTGTTTTTT. This encodes CASSWTGAPRTGELFF.

V usage is TRBV29-1 and J usage is TRBJ1-1; 7 nucleotides line up with TRBD1. CDR1 is SQVTM, CDR2 ANQGSEA, per germline. There are 13 residues in the CDR3. Trimming at V came to 6 bases and at J to 4 bases, leaving 8 bases not matched to a gene. The CDR3 nucleotides read TGCAGCGTACCCTCGACAGGGCCCACTGAAGCTTTCTTT. Amino acid sequence: CSVPSTGPTEAFF. Combining the CDR3 with reference TRBV29-1 and TRBJ1-1 gives the whole variable domain SAVISQKPSRDICQRGTSLTIQCQVDSQVTMMFWYRQQPGQSLTLIATANQGSEATYESGFVIDKFPISRPNLTFSTLTVSNMSPEDSSIYLCSVPSTGPTEAFFGQGTRLTVV.

This clone was counted only a few times. This rearrangement joins TRBV5-1 to TRBJ2-5; 11 nucleotides agree with TRBD2. The germline V gene has CDR1 SGHRS and CDR2 YFSETQ. The CDR3 spans 20 residues. Trimming at V came to 7 bases and at J to 1 base, leaving 21 bases not matched to a gene. CDR3: CASGSLGGLAGGTTQETQYF. In nucleotides, the CDR3 is TGCGCCAGCGGATCACTGGGGGGTCTAGCGGGGGGAACCACCCAAGAGACCCAGTACTTC.

This sequence joins TRBV27 and TRBJ2-3; 12 bases agree with TRBD2. Trimming cost V 4 bases and J 6 bases; bases outside gene matches: 8. The germline V gene has CDR1 MNHEY and CDR2 SMNVEV (reference sequence). The length of the CDR3 is 16 residues. CDR3 DNA sequence: TGTGCCAGCAGTTCTCTAGCGGGGGGGCTACTGGATACGCAGTATTTT. Translating gives CASSSLAGGLLDTQYF.

The CDR3 nucleotides read TGCAGCGTTGTTCCGGGGGGCCAGAGCACAGATACGCAGTATTTT. This sequence encodes CSVVPGGQSTDTQYF. This chain joins TRBV29-1 and TRBJ2-3; tentatively, D is TRBD2 (7 bases). This CDR3 is 15 amino acids long. The V gene's germline CDR1 is SQVTM and CDR2 ANQGSEA. V dropped 4 bases and J dropped 0 bases, with 14 bases sitting between them.

This chain connects TRBV27 to TRBJ1-1; D remains ambiguous. The germline V gene has CDR1 MNHEY and CDR2 SMNVEV (reference sequence). The CDR3 consists of 13 residues. V was pared by 3 bases and J by 4 bases, with 9 bases between. CDR3 sequence: CASSFPDTTEAFF. CDR3 sequence (DNA): TGTGCCAGCAGTTTCCCAGATACCACTGAAGCTTTCTTT.